Below are 8 T cell receptor beta chains sequenced from a single sample in a study of T cell responses to AZD1222 COVID-19 vaccine. The table came from immunoSEQ multiplex PCR; TCRdb's copy has only in-frame clones and leaves some out. The table lists some 120,000 clones, roughly nine tenths of them singletons. The sample consisted of peripheral blood, taken on day 0 of AZD1222 vaccination. Receptors originate from an adult in good health.

This rearrangement joins TRBV11-2 to TRBJ1-6, with 10 bases aligning to TRBD1. Looked up from germline, CDR1 is SGHAT and CDR2 is FQNNGV. V shed 5 bases, J shed 7 bases, and the junction held 8 bases outside the gene matches. The CDR3 is made up of 16 amino acids. CDR3 nucleotides: TGTGCCAGCAGCAGGGACAGGGGTGAGAACAATTCACCCCTCCACTTT. Protein sequence: CASSRDRGENNSPLHF.

The chain combines TRBV5-1 with TRBJ2-4; 9 bases align to TRBD2. J gave up 1 base and V 4 bases, and 24 bases lay outside the gene matches. Germline V gene data show CDR1 as SGHRS and CDR2 as YFSETQ. This CDR3 region has 22 residues. CDR3 nucleotide sequence: TGCGCCAGCAGCCCGGGACTAGCCCGACTCGGCTTCCTTAACGGGGCCAAAAACATTCAGTACTTC. Encoded protein: CASSPGLARLGFLNGAKNIQYF.

The gene calls are TRBV27 and TRBJ1-4; D call uncertain. The CDR3 length is 14 residues. Trimming took off 3 bases at V and 7 bases at J, with 12 bases between the two ends. Germline CDR1 MNHEY, CDR2 SMNVEV (reference sequence). Here the CDR3 reads CASSFGQKGEKLFF. The CDR3 nucleotides read TGTGCCAGCAGTTTCGGGCAGAAGGGTGAAAAACTGTTTTTT.

The CDR3 nucleotides are TGTGCCAGCAGCGTAGGAGGGGAGGGCCCTTACGAGCAGTACTTC. Residues: CASSVGGEGPYEQYF. The chain has TRBV9 and TRBJ2-7; the match to TRBD2 covers 7 bases. This CDR3 region has 15 residues. CDR1 and CDR2 from the germline V gene are SGDLS and YYNGEE. V shed 0 bases, J shed 4 bases, and the junction held 7 bases outside the gene matches.

The V call is TRBV6-5, the J call TRBJ2-1, with D unclear. Trimming took off 0 bases at V and 9 bases at J, with 9 bases between the two ends. This CDR3 has 13 residues. CDR1 MNHEY and CDR2 SVGAGI come from the germline V gene. The CDR3 reads CASSYSIFSEQFF. The CDR3 DNA follows: TGTGCCAGCAGTTACTCTATTTTCAGTGAGCAGTTCTTC.

The chain carries TRBV5-1 and TRBJ1-2, with D uncertain. Deletions cut 3 bases from V and 13 bases from J, with 13 bases between. The CDR3 is 11 residues long. Germline V gene data show CDR1 as SGHRS and CDR2 as YFSETQ. The CDR3 reads CASSSSAEFTF. CDR3 sequence (DNA): TGCGCCAGCAGCTCCTCAGCCGAATTCACCTTC.

The rearrangement joins TRBV5-4 to TRBJ2-3, with D unclear. Germline CDR1 SGHNT, CDR2 YYREEE (reference sequence). Trimming removed 1 base from V and 0 bases from J, with 9 bases in between. This CDR3 spans 15 amino acids. The CDR3 DNA reads TGTGCCAGCAGCTTGAAAGTAGGAAGCACAGATACGCAGTATTTT. This translates into CASSLKVGSTDTQYF. Drawing the rest from reference TRBV5-4 and TRBJ2-3, the complete variable domain is ETGVTQSPTHLIKTRGQQVTLRCSSQSGHNTVSWYQQALGQGPQFIFQYYREEENGRGNFPPRFSGLQFPNYSSELNVNALELDDSALYLCASSLKVGSTDTQYFGPGTRLTVL.

The chain recombines TRBV6-5 with TRBJ2-5; 10 nucleotides match TRBD2. Losses at the gene ends were 5 bases for V and 1 base for J; bases not matched to a gene: 4. Looked up from germline, CDR1 is MNHEY and CDR2 is SVGAGI. This CDR3 has 15 amino acids. In nucleotides, the CDR3 is TGTGCCAGCAGTCTTACTAGCGGGATCCAAGAGACCCAGTACTTC. It translates to CASSLTSGIQETQYF.